The 6 T cell receptor beta chains given below trace back to one sample, sequenced in a study of blood T cell repertoires in COVID-19. Produced via immunoSEQ multiplex PCR; TCRdb's table is partial and in-frame only. The sample shows about 180,000 clones, 80% to 90% of them seen only once. Sequenced sample: peripheral blood. The receptors come from a woman in her fifties or sixties with acute or convalescent COVID-19.

This CDR3 reads CASTADPQGTDTQYF. The CDR3 bases are TGTGCCAGCACCGCCGACCCCCAGGGCACAGATACGCAGTATTTT. The chain has TRBV21-1 and TRBJ2-3; the listed D gene, TRBD1, was not tested against the DNA. TRBV21-1 is a pseudogene. The CDR3 is 15 amino acids.

The table lists this clone with a count of one. The V and J genes are TRBV5-1 and TRBJ2-7; the D gene is possibly TRBD2 (5 bases). V was shortened by 4 bases and J by 1 base, with 12 bases between the two germline ends. CDR3 size: 14 residues. The V gene's germline CDR1 is SGHRS and CDR2 YFSETQ. The CDR3 DNA follows: TGCGCCAGCAGCCCCGGGGTAGGATCCTACGAGCAGTACTTC. Protein: CASSPGVGSYEQYF. Variable domain in full (rest from reference TRBV5-1 and TRBJ2-7): KAGVTQTPRYLIKTRGQQVTLSCSPISGHRSVSWYQQTPGQGLQFLFEYFSETQRNKGNFPGRFSGRQFSNSRSEMNVSTLELGDSALYLCASSPGVGSYEQYFGPGTRLTVT.

V is TRBV9 and J is TRBJ2-1, with D tentatively TRBD2 (5 bases). The CDR3 runs 14 residues. Germline CDR1 and CDR2: SGDLS and YYNGEE. V lost 3 bases and J lost 9, with 16 bases in between. This CDR3 reads CASSALPGVGEQFF. The CDR3 DNA sequence: TGTGCCAGCAGCGCCCTTCCCGGGGTGGGTGAGCAGTTCTTC.

The rearrangement uses TRBV6-4 and TRBJ1-2; perhaps TRBD1 as D (6 bases). Germline lookup yields CDR1 MRHNA and CDR2 SNTAGT. Between the trimmed V and J ends, which lost 1 base and 4 bases, there was a span of 22 bases. The CDR3 is made up of 18 amino acids. The CDR3 nucleotides read TGTGCCAGCAGTGACTTCGTAACGTCTCAGGGGCGCAGCTATGGCTACACCTTC. Translated, it gives CASSDFVTSQGRSYGYTF.

The chain links TRBV3-1 (or the pseudogene TRBV3-2) to TRBJ1-2; 9 nucleotides match TRBD1. CDR3 length: 13 residues. V trimming: 4 bases; J trimming: 8 bases; junction bases outside the gene matches: 5. Germline V lookup: CDR1 LGHDT, CDR2 YNNKEL (reference sequence). In DNA, the CDR3 is TGTGCCAGCAGCCCCCGGGACAGGGAGGGCTACACCTTC. It is translated as CASSPRDREGYTF.

This chain joins TRBV28 and TRBJ2-7; a weak D match, TRBD2 (6 bases). Germline V gives CDR1 MDHEN, CDR2 SYDVKM. V was shortened by 6 bases and J by 0 bases, with 12 bases between the two germline ends. There are 14 residues in the CDR3. This CDR3 reads CASSLRGNSYEQYF. CDR3 DNA sequence: TGTGCCAGCAGCCTCCGGGGGAACTCCTACGAGCAGTACTTC. Full variable domain (rest looked up from reference TRBV28 and TRBJ2-7): DVKVTQSSRYLVKRTGEKVFLECVQDMDHENMFWYRQDPGLGLRLIYFSYDVKMKEKGDIPEGYSVSREKKERFSLILESASTNQTSMYLCASSLRGNSYEQYFGPGTRLTVT.